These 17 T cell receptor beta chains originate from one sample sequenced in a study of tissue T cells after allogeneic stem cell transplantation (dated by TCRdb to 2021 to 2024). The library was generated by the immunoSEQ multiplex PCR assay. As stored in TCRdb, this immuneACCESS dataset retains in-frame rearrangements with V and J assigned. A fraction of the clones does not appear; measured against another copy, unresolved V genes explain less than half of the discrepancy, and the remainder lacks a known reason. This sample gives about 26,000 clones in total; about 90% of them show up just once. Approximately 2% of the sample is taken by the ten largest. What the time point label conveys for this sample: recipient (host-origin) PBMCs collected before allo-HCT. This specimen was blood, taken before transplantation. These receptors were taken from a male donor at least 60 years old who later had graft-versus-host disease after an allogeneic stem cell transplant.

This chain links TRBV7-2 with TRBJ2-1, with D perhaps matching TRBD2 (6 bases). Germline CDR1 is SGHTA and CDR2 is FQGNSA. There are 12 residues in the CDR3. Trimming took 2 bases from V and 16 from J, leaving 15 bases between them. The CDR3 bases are TGTGCCAGCAGCTTAACGAGACTAGACCGATTCTTC. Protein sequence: CASSLTRLDRFF.

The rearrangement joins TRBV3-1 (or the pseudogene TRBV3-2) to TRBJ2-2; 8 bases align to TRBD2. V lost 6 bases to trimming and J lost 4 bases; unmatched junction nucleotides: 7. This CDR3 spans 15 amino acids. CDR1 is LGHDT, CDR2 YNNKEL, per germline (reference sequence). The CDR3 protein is CASSLTSGSTGELFF. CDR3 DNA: TGTGCCAGCAGTCTTACTAGCGGAAGCACCGGGGAGCTGTTTTTT.

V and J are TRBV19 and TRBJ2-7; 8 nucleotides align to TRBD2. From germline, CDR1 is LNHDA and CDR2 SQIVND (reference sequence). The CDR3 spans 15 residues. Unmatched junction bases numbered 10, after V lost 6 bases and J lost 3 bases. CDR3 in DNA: TGTGCCAGTAGAAGAACTAGCGGCAATCACTACGAGCAGTACTTC. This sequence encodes CASRRTSGNHYEQYF.

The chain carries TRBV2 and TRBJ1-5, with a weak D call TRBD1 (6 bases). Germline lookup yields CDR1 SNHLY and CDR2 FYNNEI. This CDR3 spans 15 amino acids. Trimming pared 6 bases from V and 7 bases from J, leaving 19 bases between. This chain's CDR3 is CASRQGAGERQPQHF. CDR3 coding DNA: TGTGCCAGCAGGCAAGGTGCAGGGGAGAGGCAGCCCCAGCATTTT.

The CDR3 loop reads CASSYSGEMGRLSEQFF. The CDR3 region has the DNA TGTGCCAGCAGTTACTCGGGGGAGATGGGGCGGCTCAGTGAGCAGTTCTTC. J is TRBJ2-1 and V is TRBV6-2 or TRBV6-3, with D perhaps matching TRBD1 or TRBD2 (5 bases each). Germline V gene sequence: CDR1 MNHEY, CDR2 SVGEGT. Trimming stripped 0 bases from V and 9 bases from J, with 21 bases between. The CDR3 has 17 amino acids.

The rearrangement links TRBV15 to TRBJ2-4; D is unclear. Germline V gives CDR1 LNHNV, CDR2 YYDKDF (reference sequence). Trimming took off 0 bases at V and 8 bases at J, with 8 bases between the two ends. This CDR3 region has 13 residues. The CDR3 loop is CATSRDRRYIQYF. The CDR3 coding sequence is TGTGCCACCAGCAGAGATAGGCGGTACATTCAGTACTTC.

The CDR3, as DNA: TGTGCCAGCACAGCGGAGAGTAATGAAAAACTGTTTTTT. This codes for CASTAESNEKLFF. The V and J genes are TRBV2 and TRBJ1-4; D call uncertain. The CDR3 consists of 13 residues. CDR1 and CDR2 from the germline V gene are SNHLY and FYNNEI. V gave up 7 bases and J gave up 4 bases, with 10 bases separating them.

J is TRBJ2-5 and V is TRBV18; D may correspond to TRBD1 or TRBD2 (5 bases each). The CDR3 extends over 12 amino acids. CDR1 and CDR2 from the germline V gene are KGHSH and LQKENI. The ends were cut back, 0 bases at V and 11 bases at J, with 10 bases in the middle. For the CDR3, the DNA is TGTGCCAGCTCACCACCTACGGGGACGCAGTACTTC. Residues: CASSPPTGTQYF.

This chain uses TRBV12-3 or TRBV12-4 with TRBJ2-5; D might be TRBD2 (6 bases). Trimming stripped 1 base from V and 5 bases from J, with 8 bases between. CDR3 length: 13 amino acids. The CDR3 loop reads CASSLGGEETQYF. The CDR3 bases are TGTGCCAGCAGTTTAGGCGGGGAGGAGACCCAGTACTTC.

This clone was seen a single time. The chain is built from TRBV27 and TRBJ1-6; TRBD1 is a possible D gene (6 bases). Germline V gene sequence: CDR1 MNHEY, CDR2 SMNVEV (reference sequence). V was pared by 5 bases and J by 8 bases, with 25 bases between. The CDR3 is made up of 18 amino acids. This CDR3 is CASSLRDTTLFEDSPLHF. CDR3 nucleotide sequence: TGTGCCAGCAGTCTCCGGGACACCACTCTCTTTGAGGATTCACCCCTCCACTTT.

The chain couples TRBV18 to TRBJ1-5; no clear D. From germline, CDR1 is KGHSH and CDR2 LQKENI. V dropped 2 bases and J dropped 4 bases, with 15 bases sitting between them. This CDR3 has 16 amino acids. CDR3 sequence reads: CASSPYSPQLNQPQHF. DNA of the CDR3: TGTGCCAGCTCACCATATTCCCCCCAGCTGAATCAGCCCCAGCATTTT.

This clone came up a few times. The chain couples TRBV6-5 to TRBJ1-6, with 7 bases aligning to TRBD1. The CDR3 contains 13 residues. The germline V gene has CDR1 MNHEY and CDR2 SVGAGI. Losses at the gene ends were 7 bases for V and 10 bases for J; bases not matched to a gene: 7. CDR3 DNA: TGTGCCAGCACCGTGACAGGGCGGTCACCCCTCCACTTT. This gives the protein CASTVTGRSPLHF.

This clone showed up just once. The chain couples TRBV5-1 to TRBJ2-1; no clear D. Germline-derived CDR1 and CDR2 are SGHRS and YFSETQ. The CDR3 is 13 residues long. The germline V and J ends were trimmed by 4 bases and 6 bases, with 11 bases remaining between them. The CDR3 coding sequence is TGCGCCAGCAGCCCCCGATTCGTCAATGAGCAGTTCTTC. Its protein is CASSPRFVNEQFF.

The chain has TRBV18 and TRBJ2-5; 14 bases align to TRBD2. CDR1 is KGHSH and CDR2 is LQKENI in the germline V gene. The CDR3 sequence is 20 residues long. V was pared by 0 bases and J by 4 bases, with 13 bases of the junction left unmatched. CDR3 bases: TGTGCCAGCTCACCACCTAATCGACTAGCGGGGGGGCCGAGACGAGAGACCCAGTACTTC. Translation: CASSPPNRLAGGPRRETQYF.

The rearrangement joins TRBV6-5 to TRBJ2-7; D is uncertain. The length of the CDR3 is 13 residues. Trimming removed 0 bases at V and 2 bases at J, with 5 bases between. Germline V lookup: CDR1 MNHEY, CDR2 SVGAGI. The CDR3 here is CASSYSGPYEQYF. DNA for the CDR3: TGTGCCAGCAGTTACTCCGGACCCTACGAGCAGTACTTC.

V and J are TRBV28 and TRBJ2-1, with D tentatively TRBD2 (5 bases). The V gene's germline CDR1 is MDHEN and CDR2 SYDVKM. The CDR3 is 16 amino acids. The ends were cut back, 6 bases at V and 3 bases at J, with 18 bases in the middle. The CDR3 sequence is CASSAPRGADYNEQFF. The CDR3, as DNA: TGTGCCAGCAGCGCCCCACGGGGAGCCGACTACAATGAGCAGTTCTTC.

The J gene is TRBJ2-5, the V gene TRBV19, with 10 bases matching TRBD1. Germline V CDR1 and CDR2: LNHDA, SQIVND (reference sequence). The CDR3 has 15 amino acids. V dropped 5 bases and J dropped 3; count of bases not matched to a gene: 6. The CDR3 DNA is TGTGCCAGTAGTTGGGGACAGGGGCCTAAAGAGACCCAGTACTTC. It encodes CASSWGQGPKETQYF.